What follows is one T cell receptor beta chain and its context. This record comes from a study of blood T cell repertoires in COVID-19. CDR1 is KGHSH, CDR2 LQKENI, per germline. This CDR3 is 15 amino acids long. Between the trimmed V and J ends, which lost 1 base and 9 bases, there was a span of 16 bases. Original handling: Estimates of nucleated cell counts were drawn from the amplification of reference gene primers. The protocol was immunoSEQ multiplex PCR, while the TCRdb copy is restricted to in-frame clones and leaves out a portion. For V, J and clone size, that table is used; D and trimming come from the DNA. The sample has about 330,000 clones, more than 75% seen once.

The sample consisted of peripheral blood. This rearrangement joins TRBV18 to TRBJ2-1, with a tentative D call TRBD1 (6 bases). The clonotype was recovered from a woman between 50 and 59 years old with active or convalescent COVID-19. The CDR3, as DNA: TGTGCCAGCTCACCACAAGGGGGTGAGCTGAGTGAGCAGTTCTTC. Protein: CASSPQGGELSEQFF.